The present TCR beta chain was sequenced within a study of cytomegalovirus exposure and HLA in healthy donors. With 60 Vbeta and 13 Jbeta primers, the PCR was carried out. The data were produced by immunoSEQ multiplex PCR, yet TCRdb's version contains in-frame clones alone and is incomplete. The table lists about 81,000 clones, about three quarters of them singletons. Germline-derived CDR1 and CDR2 are SGDLS and YYNGEE. This CDR3 has 16 residues. V was pared by 6 bases and J by 0 bases, with 5 bases of the junction left unmatched. This receptor was identified in a man aged 50-59 years in good health and CMV-seropositive. V usage is TRBV9 and J usage is TRBJ2-1; TRBD2 matches at 11 bases. The sample consisted of PBMCs. DNA of the CDR3: TGTGCCAGCACCAAGGGACTAGCGGACTCCTACAATGAGCAGTTCTTC. As protein: CASTKGLADSYNEQFF.